These T cell receptor beta chains were read from a single sample in a study of blood T cell repertoires in COVID-19. The assay was immunoSEQ multiplex PCR, and TCRdb's table has in-frame clones only and misses some. Of approximately 200,000 clones listed, about nine tenths were seen once; the top ten hold more than 3.5%. Sequencing was performed on peripheral blood. The receptors shown here come from a woman aged 25 to 39 with acute or convalescent COVID-19. CDR3s include the opening cysteine and the closing phenylalanine or tryptophan. A D gene is named only where the DNA matches it firmly. Expanded clones are given a class, and other clones once, few, many or no size at all.

clone size	D gene	V gene	J gene	CDR3 protein	CDR3 DNA
.	TRBD2	TRBV2	TRBJ2-1	CASSTVAGSQFF	TGTGCCAGCAGTACTGTAGCGGGCTCTCAGTTCTTC
.	TRBD2	TRBV29-1	TRBJ2-1	CSVEARGSNEQFF	TGCAGCGTTGAAGCGCGCGGGAGTAATGAGCAGTTCTTC
once	TRBD2	TRBV28	TRBJ2-1	CASKSGRALSYNEQFF	TGTGCCAGCAAAAGCGGGAGGGCCCTCTCCTACAATGAGCAGTTCTTC
once	TRBD1	TRBV28	TRBJ2-7	CASSLTRQGTSYEQYF	TGTGCCAGCAGTCTAACACGACAGGGTACCTCCTACGAGCAGTACTTC
.	TRBD2	TRBV27	TRBJ2-1	CASSPGLGIGEQFF	TGTGCCAGCAGCCCGGGACTAGGAATTGGGGAGCAGTTCTTC
.	TRBD2	TRBV5-1	TRBJ2-1	CASSLALAGVGNEQFF	TGCGCCAGCAGCTTGGCACTAGCGGGAGTCGGCAATGAGCAGTTCTTC
.	TRBD1	TRBV9	TRBJ1-4	CASSEGQGYEKLFF	TGTGCCAGCAGCGAAGGACAGGGGTATGAAAAACTGTTTTTT
once	TRBD1	TRBV6-5	TRBJ1-2	CASSPRDSYGYTF	TGTGCCAGCAGTCCCCGGGACAGCTATGGCTACACCTTC
.	TRBD2	TRBV28	TRBJ2-7	CATGTSGTSYEQYF	TGTGCCACCGGGACTAGCGGGACCTCCTACGAGCAGTACTTC
.	.	TRBV29-1	TRBJ1-1	CSVEAGTFTEAFF	TGCAGCGTTGAGGCGGGAACCTTCACTGAAGCTTTCTTT
.	.	TRBV30	TRBJ1-3	CAWTVKNTIYF	TGTGCCTGGACAGTAAAAAACACCATATATTTT
once	TRBD2	TRBV19	TRBJ2-1	CASSSPRTSGRAHEQFF	TGTGCCAGTAGTAGCCCTCGAACTAGCGGGAGGGCCCATGAGCAGTTCTTC